This entry lists 9 T cell receptor beta chains sequenced from one sample in a study of CD8 T cells in ankylosing spondylitis. No cognate antigen is known for these TCRs. One entry per CDR3 protein results from TCRdb running MiXCR on the 5' RACE reads. The data contain 100,000 to 150,000 distinct CDR3 sequences, 15% to 20% of them singletons. General study points: Seemingly distinctive of ankylosing spondylitis blood was a TCR beta motif formed by eight highly homologous variants.

Sequencing input: blood, either unsorted or a sorted T cell fraction (not recorded which). These receptors all stem from a male donor with ankylosing spondylitis.

This clonotype was seen ten or more times. This chain joins TRBV27 and TRBJ2-1; 11 bases are a match to TRBD2. The CDR3 contains 18 residues. J lost 3 bases, V lost 2 bases, and 9 bases had no gene match. Germline CDR1 reads MNHEY; CDR2 reads SMNVEV (reference sequence). The CDR3 DNA reads TGTGCCAGCAGTTTAACACCCCCCGGGACTAGCGGCTACAATGAGCAGTTCTTC. It codes for CASSLTPPGTSGYNEQFF.

The rearrangement uses TRBV11-1 and TRBJ2-2, with 9 bases fitting TRBD2. There are 17 residues in the CDR3. Germline assignment: CDR1 SGHAT and CDR2 FQDESV (reference sequence). J lost 4 bases, V lost 2 bases, and 8 bases had no gene match. The DNA of the CDR3 is TGTGCCAGCAGCTTATTCGGGGGACTAGCAGGCACCGGGGAGCTGTTTTTT. Translated: CASSLFGGLAGTGELFF.

The CDR3 here is CSVVRDGYEQYF. CDR3 DNA: TGCAGCGTTGTACGGGACGGATACGAGCAGTACTTC. V usage is TRBV29-1 and J usage is TRBJ2-7, with D possibly called TRBD1 or TRBD2 (5 bases each). Per the germline V gene, CDR1 is SQVTM and CDR2 is ANQGSEA. V was clipped by 4 bases and J by 4 bases, with 11 bases between them. The CDR3 spans 12 residues.

The chain uses TRBV27 and TRBJ2-7, with TRBD2 matching 8 bases. This CDR3 spans 15 amino acids. Germline loops: CDR1 MNHEY, CDR2 SMNVEV (reference sequence). The V segment lost 2 bases and the J segment 0 bases; nucleotides outside the gene matches: 3. CDR3 bases: TGTGCCAGCAGTTTAAGGGGACTAGACTCCTACGAGCAGTACTTC. Protein product: CASSLRGLDSYEQYF.

This clonotype was seen a few times. The chain combines TRBV29-1 with TRBJ2-7, with D perhaps given as TRBD1 or TRBD2 (6 bases each). Per the germline V gene, CDR1 is SQVTM and CDR2 is ANQGSEA. The CDR3 runs 15 residues. V dropped 3 bases and J dropped 1 base, with 16 bases sitting between them. CDR3 amino acids: CSVDYYRAGSYEQYF. The CDR3 DNA sequence: TGCAGCGTTGATTATTACAGGGCGGGATCCTACGAGCAGTACTTC.

The chain couples TRBV28 to TRBJ2-7; 11 positions agree with TRBD2. The CDR3 is 16 residues long. Trimming cost V 5 bases and J 6 bases; bases outside gene matches: 12. The germline gives CDR1 MDHEN, CDR2 SYDVKM. The CDR3 DNA reads as TGTGCCAGCAGTCCTTTGACTAGCGGGAAGGGGTCCGAGCAGTACTTC. It specifies CASSPLTSGKGSEQYF.

This clonotype was counted between two and nine times. The J gene is TRBJ2-7, the V gene TRBV4-1; D gene uncertain. Trimming removed 1 base from V and 1 base from J, with 11 bases in between. Germline CDR1 MGHRA, CDR2 YSYEKL. CDR3 size: 15 residues. The CDR3 coding sequence is TGCGCCAGCAGCCAAGCGTCCCAAGCTTCCTACGAGCAGTACTTC. Translating it yields CASSQASQASYEQYF.

This clonotype was seen a few times. The rearrangement uses TRBV27 and TRBJ1-6; 8 bases map to TRBD1. V shed 8 bases, J shed 8 bases, and the junction held 11 bases outside the gene matches. In germline, CDR1 is MNHEY, CDR2 SMNVEV (reference sequence). There are 15 residues in the CDR3. This CDR3 is CASPDPDRVDSPLHF. The CDR3 DNA is TGTGCCAGCCCCGATCCGGACAGGGTGGATTCACCCCTCCACTTT.

To note about this clonotype: Germline and junction disagree at one end, which may indicate a read error. The V gene is TRBV7-2, the J gene TRBJ2-5, with D unresolved. This CDR3 comprises 12 residues. Germline CDR1 and CDR2: SGHTA and FQGNSA. The CDR3 nucleotides read TGTGCCAGCAGCCAGCCCGGCGGTAGCTGTAACTTC. Amino acid sequence: CASSQPGGSCNF. The full variable domain, rest sourced from reference TRBV7-2 and TRBJ2-5, is GAGVSQSPSNKVTEKGKDVELRCDPISGHTALYWYRQSLGQGLEFLIYFQGNSAPDKSGLPSDRFSAERTGGSVSTLTIQRTQQEDSAVYLCASSQPGGSCNFGPGTRLLVL.